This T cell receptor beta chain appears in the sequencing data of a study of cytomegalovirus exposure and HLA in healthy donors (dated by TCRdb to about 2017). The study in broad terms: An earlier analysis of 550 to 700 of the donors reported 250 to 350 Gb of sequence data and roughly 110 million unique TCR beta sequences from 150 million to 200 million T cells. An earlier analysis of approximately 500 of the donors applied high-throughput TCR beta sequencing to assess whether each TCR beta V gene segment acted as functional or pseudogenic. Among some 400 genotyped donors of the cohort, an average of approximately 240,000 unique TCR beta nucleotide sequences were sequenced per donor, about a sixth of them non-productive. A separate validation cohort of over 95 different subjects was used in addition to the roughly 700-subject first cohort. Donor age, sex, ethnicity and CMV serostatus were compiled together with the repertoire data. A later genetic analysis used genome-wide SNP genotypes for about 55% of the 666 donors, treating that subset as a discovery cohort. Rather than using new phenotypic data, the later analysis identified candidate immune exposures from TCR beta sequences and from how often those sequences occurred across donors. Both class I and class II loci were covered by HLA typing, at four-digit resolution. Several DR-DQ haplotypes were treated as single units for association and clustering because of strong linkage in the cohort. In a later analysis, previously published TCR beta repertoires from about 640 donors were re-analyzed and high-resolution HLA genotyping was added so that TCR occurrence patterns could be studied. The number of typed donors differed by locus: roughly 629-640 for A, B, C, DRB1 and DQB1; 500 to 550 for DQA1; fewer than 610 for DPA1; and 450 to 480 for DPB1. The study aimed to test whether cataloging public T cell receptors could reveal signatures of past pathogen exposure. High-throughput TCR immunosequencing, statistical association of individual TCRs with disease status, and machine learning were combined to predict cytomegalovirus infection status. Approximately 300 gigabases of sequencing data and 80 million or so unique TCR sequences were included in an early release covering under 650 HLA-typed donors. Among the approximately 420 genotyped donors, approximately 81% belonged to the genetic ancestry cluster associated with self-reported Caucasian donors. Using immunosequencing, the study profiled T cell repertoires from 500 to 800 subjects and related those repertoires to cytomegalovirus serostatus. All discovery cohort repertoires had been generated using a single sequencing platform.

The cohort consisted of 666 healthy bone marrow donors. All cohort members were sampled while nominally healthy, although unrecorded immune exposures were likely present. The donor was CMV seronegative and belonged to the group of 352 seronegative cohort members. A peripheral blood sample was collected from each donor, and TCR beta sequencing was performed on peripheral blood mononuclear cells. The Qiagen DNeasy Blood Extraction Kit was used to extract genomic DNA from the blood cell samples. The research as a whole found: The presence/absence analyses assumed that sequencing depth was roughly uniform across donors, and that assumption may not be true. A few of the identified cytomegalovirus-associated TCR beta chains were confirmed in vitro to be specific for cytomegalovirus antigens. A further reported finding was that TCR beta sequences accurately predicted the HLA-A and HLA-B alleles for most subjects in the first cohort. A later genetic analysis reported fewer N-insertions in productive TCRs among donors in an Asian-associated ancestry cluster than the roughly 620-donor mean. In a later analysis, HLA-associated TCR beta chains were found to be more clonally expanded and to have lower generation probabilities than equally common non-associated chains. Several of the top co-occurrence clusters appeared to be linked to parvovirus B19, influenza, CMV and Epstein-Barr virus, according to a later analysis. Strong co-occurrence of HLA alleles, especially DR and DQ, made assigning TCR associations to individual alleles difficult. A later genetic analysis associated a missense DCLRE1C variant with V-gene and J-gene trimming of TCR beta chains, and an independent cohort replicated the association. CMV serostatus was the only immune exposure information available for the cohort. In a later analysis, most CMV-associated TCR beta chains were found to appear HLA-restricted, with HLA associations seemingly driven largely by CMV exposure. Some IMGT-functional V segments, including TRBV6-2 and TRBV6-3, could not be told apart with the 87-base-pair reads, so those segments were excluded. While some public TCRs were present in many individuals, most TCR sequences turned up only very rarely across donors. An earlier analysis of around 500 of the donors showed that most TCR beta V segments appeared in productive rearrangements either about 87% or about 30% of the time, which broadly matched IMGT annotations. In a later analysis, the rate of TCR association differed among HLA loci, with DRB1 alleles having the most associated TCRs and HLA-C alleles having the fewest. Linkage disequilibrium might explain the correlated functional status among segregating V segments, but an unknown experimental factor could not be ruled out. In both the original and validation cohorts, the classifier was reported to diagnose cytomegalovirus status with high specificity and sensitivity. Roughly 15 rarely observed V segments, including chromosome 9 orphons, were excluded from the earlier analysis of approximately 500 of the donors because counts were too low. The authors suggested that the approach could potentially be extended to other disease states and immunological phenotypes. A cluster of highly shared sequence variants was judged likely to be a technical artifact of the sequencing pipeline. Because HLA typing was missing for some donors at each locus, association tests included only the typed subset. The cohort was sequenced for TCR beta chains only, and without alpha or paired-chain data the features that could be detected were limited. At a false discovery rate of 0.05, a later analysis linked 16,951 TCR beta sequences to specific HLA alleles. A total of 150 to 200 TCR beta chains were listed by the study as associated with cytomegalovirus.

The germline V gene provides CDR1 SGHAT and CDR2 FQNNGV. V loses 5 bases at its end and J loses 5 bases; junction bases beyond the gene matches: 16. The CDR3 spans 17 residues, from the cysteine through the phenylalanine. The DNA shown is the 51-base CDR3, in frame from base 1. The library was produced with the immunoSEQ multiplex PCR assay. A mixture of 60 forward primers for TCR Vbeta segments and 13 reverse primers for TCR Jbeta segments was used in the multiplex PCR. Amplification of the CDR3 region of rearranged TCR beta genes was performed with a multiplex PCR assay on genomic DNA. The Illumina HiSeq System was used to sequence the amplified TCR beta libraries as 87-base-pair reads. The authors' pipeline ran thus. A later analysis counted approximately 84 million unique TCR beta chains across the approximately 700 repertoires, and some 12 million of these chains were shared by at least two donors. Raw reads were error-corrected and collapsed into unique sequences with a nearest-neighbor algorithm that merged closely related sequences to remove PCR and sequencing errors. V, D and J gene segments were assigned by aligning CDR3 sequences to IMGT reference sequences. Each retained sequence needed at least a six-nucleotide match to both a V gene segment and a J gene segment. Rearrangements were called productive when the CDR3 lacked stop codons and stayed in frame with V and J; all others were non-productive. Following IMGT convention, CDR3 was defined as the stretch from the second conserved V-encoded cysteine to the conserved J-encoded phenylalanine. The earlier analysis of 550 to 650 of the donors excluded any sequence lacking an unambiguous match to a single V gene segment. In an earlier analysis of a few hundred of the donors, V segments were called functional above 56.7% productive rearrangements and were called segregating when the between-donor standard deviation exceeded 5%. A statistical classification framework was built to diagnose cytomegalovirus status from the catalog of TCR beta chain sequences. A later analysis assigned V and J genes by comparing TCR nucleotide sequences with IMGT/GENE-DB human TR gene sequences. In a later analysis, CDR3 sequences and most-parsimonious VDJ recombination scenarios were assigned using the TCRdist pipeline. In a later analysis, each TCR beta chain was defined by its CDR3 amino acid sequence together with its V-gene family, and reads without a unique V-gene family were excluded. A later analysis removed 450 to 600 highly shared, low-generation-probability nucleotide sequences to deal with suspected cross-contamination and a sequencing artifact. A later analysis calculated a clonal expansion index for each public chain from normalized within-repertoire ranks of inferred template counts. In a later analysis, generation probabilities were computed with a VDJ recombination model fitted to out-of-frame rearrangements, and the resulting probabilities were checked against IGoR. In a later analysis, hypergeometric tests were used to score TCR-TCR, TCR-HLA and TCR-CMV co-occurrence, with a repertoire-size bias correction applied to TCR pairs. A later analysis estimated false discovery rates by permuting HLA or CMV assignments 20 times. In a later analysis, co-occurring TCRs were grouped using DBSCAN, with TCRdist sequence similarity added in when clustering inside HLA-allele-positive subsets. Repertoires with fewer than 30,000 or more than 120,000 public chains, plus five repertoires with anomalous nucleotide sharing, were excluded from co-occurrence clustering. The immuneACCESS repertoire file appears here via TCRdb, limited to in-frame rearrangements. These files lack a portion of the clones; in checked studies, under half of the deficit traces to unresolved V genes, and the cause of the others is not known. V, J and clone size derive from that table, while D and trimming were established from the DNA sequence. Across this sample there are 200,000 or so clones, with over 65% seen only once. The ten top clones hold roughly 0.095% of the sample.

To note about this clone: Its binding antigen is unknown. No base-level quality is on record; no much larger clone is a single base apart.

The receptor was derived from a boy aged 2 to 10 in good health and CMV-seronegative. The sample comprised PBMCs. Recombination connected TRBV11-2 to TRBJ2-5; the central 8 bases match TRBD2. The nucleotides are TGTGCCAGCAGCGATTGGGGTAGCAGCGGGGGTGGGGAGACCCAGTACTTC. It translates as CASSDWGSSGGGETQYF.